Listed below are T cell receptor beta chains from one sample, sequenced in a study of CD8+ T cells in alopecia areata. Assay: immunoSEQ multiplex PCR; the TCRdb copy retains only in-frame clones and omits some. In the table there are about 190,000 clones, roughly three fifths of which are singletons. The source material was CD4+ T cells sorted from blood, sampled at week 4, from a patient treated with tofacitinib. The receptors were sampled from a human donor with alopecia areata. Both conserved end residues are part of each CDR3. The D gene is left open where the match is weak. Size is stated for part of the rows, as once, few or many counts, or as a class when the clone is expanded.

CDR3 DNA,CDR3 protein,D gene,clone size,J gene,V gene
TGTGCCAGCAGCTTAGTCCGTGGGGAGACCCAGTACTTC,CASSLVRGETQYF,NA,few,TRBJ2-5,TRBV7-2
TGCAGCGCGTCTGGGGGGTATAAGGAAAAACTGTTTTTT,CSASGGYKEKLFF,NA,once,TRBJ1-4,TRBV29-1
TGTGCCAGCAGCTCCCATATACTGGGGGAGACCCAGTACTTC,CASSSHILGETQYF,NA,once,TRBJ2-5,TRBV25-1
TGTGCCAGCAGCTTGGTTGGACGGCCGCACACCTTC,CASSLVGRPHTF,NA,NA,TRBJ1-2,TRBV5-6
TGTGCCAGCAGGAACAGGGGGATGAACACTGAAGCTTTCTTT,CASRNRGMNTEAFF,TRBD1,NA,TRBJ1-1,TRBV5-6
TGTGCCAGCAGCGCGACAGGGGATGGAGCTTTCTTT,CASSATGDGAFF,TRBD1,NA,TRBJ1-1,TRBV7-9
TGTGCCAGCCAGGGCTGGGCCAACGTCCTGACTTTC,CASQGWANVLTF,NA,NA,TRBJ2-6,TRBV2
TGTGCCAGCGGTGATGAAAAACTGTTTTTT,CASGDEKLFF,NA,NA,TRBJ1-4,TRBV28
TGTGCCAGCAGCTTACGCCCCAATCAGCCCCAGCATTTT,CASSLRPNQPQHF,NA,NA,TRBJ1-5,TRBV7-2
TGTGCCAGCAGCCCACCTAATCAGCCCCAGCATTTT,CASSPPNQPQHF,NA,NA,TRBJ1-5,TRBV7-2
TGTGCCTGGAACTTAGGGGGACTTATCAATGAGCAGTTCTTC,CAWNLGGLINEQFF,NA,NA,TRBJ2-1,TRBV30
TGCAGCGCCCTGGGCGGGCCGAACACCGGGGAGCTGTTTTTT,CSALGGPNTGELFF,NA,NA,TRBJ2-2,TRBV29-1
TGCAGCGTTGAATTCGCGGGGGGGATTGGTCCAGATACGCAGTATTTT,CSVEFAGGIGPDTQYF,TRBD2,few,TRBJ2-3,TRBV29-1
TGCGCCAGCAGCTTGGTAGAGAGGATCTCCTACAATGAGCAGTTCTTC,CASSLVERISYNEQFF,NA,NA,TRBJ2-1,TRBV5-1
TGTGCCAGTAGTCCCCCGACGGGGCTTGGCTACGAGCAGTACTTC,CASSPPTGLGYEQYF,NA,NA,TRBJ2-7,TRBV19
TGTGCCACCAGCAGAGCTCGGGACACTGAAGCTTTCTTT,CATSRARDTEAFF,NA,NA,TRBJ1-1,TRBV15
TGCAGCGTCGGGACTCTTCAAGAGACCCAGTACTTC,CSVGTLQETQYF,NA,NA,TRBJ2-5,TRBV29-1
TGTGCCATCAGTGAACTCTACGCAGGGACGGCTGGGGAGACCCAGTACTTC,CAISELYAGTAGETQYF,NA,NA,TRBJ2-5,TRBV10-3
TGTGCCAGCAGTGGGTCGGTCCGCAATGAGCAGTTCTTC,CASSGSVRNEQFF,NA,few,TRBJ2-1,TRBV6-4
TGCAGCGTTGGAGAGGGGGACGCCTACGAGCAGTACTTC,CSVGEGDAYEQYF,NA,once,TRBJ2-7,TRBV29-1
TGTGCCAGCACCCGGCGAAGGAGAACAGATACGCAGTATTTT,CASTRRRRTDTQYF,NA,NA,TRBJ2-3,TRBV7-2
TGTGCCAGCAGCTTGGCAGGAAGGGGGGACTACGAGCAGTACTTC,CASSLAGRGDYEQYF,NA,NA,TRBJ2-7,TRBV5-6
TGTGCCTGGAGTGTCCGACCAGGGGAGACCCAGTACTTC,CAWSVRPGETQYF,NA,NA,TRBJ2-5,TRBV30
TGTGCCAGTAGTCAGGCCAATCAGCCCCAGCATTTT,CASSQANQPQHF,NA,NA,TRBJ1-5,TRBV19
TGCAGCGTCCAGACCTGGCAGGCGGGGGAAGCTTTCTTT,CSVQTWQAGEAFF,NA,NA,TRBJ1-1,TRBV29-1
TGTGCCAGCAACTCGTACTATGGCTACACCTTC,CASNSYYGYTF,NA,NA,TRBJ1-2,TRBV28
TGCAGCGTTGAAGAGGACGGAGGCCAGCCCCAGCATTTT,CSVEEDGGQPQHF,NA,NA,TRBJ1-5,TRBV29-1
TGTGCCACCAGCAGCCCGGGACAGCGAAATGAAAAACTGTTTTTT,CATSSPGQRNEKLFF,TRBD1,once,TRBJ1-4,TRBV15
TGTGCCAGCAGCCGAGGGGACCGGGGCAATGAGCAGTTCTTC,CASSRGDRGNEQFF,NA,NA,TRBJ2-1,TRBV7-8
TGTGCCAGCAGCTTAAGTTCGAGGAGTCTAGACGAGCAGTACTTC,CASSLSSRSLDEQYF,NA,once,TRBJ2-7,TRBV7-8
TGCGCCAGCAGTCGAGCCACTGACAGGGAGAATTACGAGCAGTACTTC,CASSRATDRENYEQYF,TRBD1,NA,TRBJ2-7,TRBV23-1
TGTGCCAGCAGCTTGGGGCCGGGAAAACAATATGGCTACACCTTC,CASSLGPGKQYGYTF,NA,few,TRBJ1-2,TRBV5-4
TGCAGCGTTCAGAGGGGCTCCTACAATGAGCAGTTCTTC,CSVQRGSYNEQFF,NA,few,TRBJ2-1,TRBV29-1
TGTGCCAGCGCAGGACAGGGGCCGGGCTATGGCTACACCTTC,CASAGQGPGYGYTF,TRBD1,NA,TRBJ1-2,TRBV2
TGCAGCGTTGAAGTGGGGACAGGGACCTACGAGCAGTACTTC,CSVEVGTGTYEQYF,TRBD1,once,TRBJ2-7,TRBV29-1
TGCAGCGTTGTCACAGGGGGCAATCAGCCCCAGCATTTT,CSVVTGGNQPQHF,TRBD1,NA,TRBJ1-5,TRBV29-1
TGCGCCAGCAGCCAAGAGCGATCAGGGGCAGAGACCCAGTACTTC,CASSQERSGAETQYF,NA,NA,TRBJ2-5,TRBV4-1
TGCGCCAGCAATGCGGTCAGGGGCCGGGACACCGGGGAGCTGTTTTTT,CASNAVRGRDTGELFF,NA,NA,TRBJ2-2,TRBV5-1
TGTGCCAGCAGTCCGACCACTAACTATGGCTACACCTTC,CASSPTTNYGYTF,NA,NA,TRBJ1-2,TRBV28
TGTGCCAGCAGTGTCCGCCGGACAGCGACCCTCCATCAGCCCCAGCATTTT,CASSVRRTATLHQPQHF,NA,NA,TRBJ1-5,TRBV6-1
TGTGCCAGCAGTCCCGGACAGGGGACAGATACGCAGTATTTT,CASSPGQGTDTQYF,TRBD1,NA,TRBJ2-3,TRBV5-4
TGTGCCAGCAGTCAGGGACAGGTGGGCGCTGAAGCTTTCTTT,CASSQGQVGAEAFF,TRBD1,NA,TRBJ1-1,TRBV6-5
TGCAGCGTTGAAGGAAGTGGGGGACGCACAGATACGCAGTATTTT,CSVEGSGGRTDTQYF,NA,NA,TRBJ2-3,TRBV29-1
TGTGCCAGCAGTTACGCGGACAGTCATCAGCCCCAGCATTTT,CASSYADSHQPQHF,NA,NA,TRBJ1-5,TRBV6-6
TGCGCCAGCAGCTTGATCCTCAATGAGCAGTTCTTC,CASSLILNEQFF,NA,NA,TRBJ2-1,TRBV5-1
TGCAGCGCCTCCCCGACGGCGGGTCAAGAGACCCAGTACTTC,CSASPTAGQETQYF,NA,NA,TRBJ2-5,TRBV29-1
TGTGCCTCGACGGGCACAGGGTCCTGGAACACTGAAGCTTTCTTT,CASTGTGSWNTEAFF,NA,NA,TRBJ1-1,TRBV30